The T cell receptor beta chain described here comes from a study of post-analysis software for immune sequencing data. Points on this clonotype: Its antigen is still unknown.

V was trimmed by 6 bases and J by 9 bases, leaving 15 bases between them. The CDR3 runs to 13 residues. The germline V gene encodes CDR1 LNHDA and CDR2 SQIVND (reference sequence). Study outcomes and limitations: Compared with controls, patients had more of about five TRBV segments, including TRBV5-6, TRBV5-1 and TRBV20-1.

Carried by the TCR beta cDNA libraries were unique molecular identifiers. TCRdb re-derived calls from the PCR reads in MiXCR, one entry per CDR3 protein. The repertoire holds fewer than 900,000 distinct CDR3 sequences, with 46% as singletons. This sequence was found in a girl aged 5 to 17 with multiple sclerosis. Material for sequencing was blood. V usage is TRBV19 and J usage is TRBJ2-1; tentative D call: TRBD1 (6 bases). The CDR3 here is CASSARGGFEQFF. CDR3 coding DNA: TGTGCCAGTAGCGCCCGAGGGGGTTTTGAGCAGTTCTTC.